The present T cell receptor beta chain was sequenced within a study of blood T cell repertoires in COVID-19. On the study more broadly: Samples came from the United States, Italy and Spain, spanning acute and convalescent COVID-19. The analysed material was cDNA or gDNA that came from T cells, B-cell-depleted T cells, or PBMCs.

Original handling: Researchers report that nucleated cell counts were estimated from reference gene primer amplification. Here immunoSEQ multiplex PCR was the method, and the copy in TCRdb shows in-frame clones only, minus some. V and J calls and clone size follow that table, whereas D and trimming were derived from the DNA. Of tens of thousands of clones listed, almost 85% are singletons. The trim removed 5 bases at V and 2 bases at J, leaving 3 bases unmatched. Germline CDR1 reads MDHEN; CDR2 reads SYDVKM. This CDR3 region has 15 residues. V usage is TRBV28 and J usage is TRBJ2-2, with 9 bases lining up with TRBD1. Sequencing was performed on peripheral blood. The origin of this receptor is a man aged 50-60 years with acute or convalescent COVID-19. The CDR3 DNA reads as TGTGCCAGCAGTCCACAGGGGGCTAACACCGGGGAGCTGTTTTTT. Its protein product is CASSPQGANTGELFF.